The 27 T cell receptor beta chains below all came from one sample that was sequenced in a study of blood T cell repertoires in COVID-19 (dated by TCRdb to the early 2020s). Receptor libraries were prepared by the immunoSEQ multiplex PCR assay. What TCRdb holds here is the immuneACCESS table cut down to in-frame rearrangements. Part of the clones is not present; checked against another copy, under half of the missing clones reflect an unresolved V gene, and the others are unexplained. The sample contains over 200,000 clones, under 90% of them found a single time. The ten largest make up roughly 15% of the sample. The sample consisted of PBMCs or T cells enriched from blood (not recorded which). The receptors were gathered from a man between 18 and 35 years old who had recovered from COVID-19.

The V call is TRBV5-1, the J call TRBJ1-1, with 8 bases identical to TRBD1. The CDR3 covers 16 residues. Germline V gene sequence: CDR1 SGHRS, CDR2 YFSETQ. Losses at the gene ends were 4 bases for V and 4 bases for J; bases not matched to a gene: 12. The CDR3 sequence: CASSKSGQGLSTEAFF. The CDR3 nucleotides read TGCGCCAGCAGCAAAAGTGGACAGGGTCTAAGCACTGAAGCTTTCTTT.

The chain is built from TRBV18 and TRBJ2-3; D gene uncertain. This CDR3 is built from 14 residues. Trimming took off 0 bases at V and 1 base at J, with 5 bases between the two ends. In germline, CDR1 is KGHSH, CDR2 LQKENI. CDR3 DNA sequence: TGTGCCAGCTCACCACCGTCCGGCACAGATACGCAGTATTTT. It codes for CASSPPSGTDTQYF.

V is TRBV30 and J is TRBJ1-3; 7 nucleotides line up with TRBD1. Germline values: CDR1 GTSNPN, CDR2 SVGIG (reference sequence). This CDR3 is 13 amino acids long. The ends lost 0 bases at V and 7 bases at J; junction bases unmatched: 3. CDR3 sequence (DNA): TGTGCCTGGAGTGTAGGAGGGGGCAACACCATATATTTT. Amino acid sequence: CAWSVGGGNTIYF.

The chain recombines TRBV19 with TRBJ2-5; the match to TRBD2 covers 9 bases. V was pared by 1 base and J by 5 bases, with 11 bases of the junction left unmatched. The germline V gene has CDR1 LNHDA and CDR2 SQIVND (reference sequence). This CDR3 is built from 17 residues. DNA for the CDR3: TGTGCCAGTAGTATAGGGGGCGGGAGGGCCGGATTGGAGACCCAGTACTTC. Translation gives CASSIGGGRAGLETQYF.

The sample holds one count of this clone. This chain uses TRBV19 with TRBJ1-2; TRBD1 might be the D (5 bases). V lost 5 bases, J lost 4 bases, and 17 bases lay in between. This CDR3 has 15 residues. Germline V lookup: CDR1 LNHDA, CDR2 SQIVND (reference sequence). In nucleotides, the CDR3 is TGTGCCAGTAGTCAATCAGGGTTTCTCGGCTATGGCTACACCTTC. Protein sequence: CASSQSGFLGYGYTF.

This chain joins TRBV11-2 and TRBJ2-7, with TRBD1 identical over 7 bases. This CDR3 contains 15 residues. The germline V gene encodes CDR1 SGHAT and CDR2 FQNNGV. The trim removed 5 bases at V and 4 bases at J, leaving 11 bases unmatched. The CDR3 loop is CASSHGWARGYEQYF. CDR3 bases: TGTGCCAGCAGCCATGGGTGGGCCAGGGGGTACGAGCAGTACTTC.

This chain connects TRBV5-8 to TRBJ1-4; the match to TRBD1 covers 7 bases. Trimming took 0 bases from V and 3 from J; bases not matched to a gene: 2. CDR1 and CDR2 from the germline V gene are SGHTS and YDEGEE. The CDR3 has 15 residues. CDR3 loop: CASSLATGPNEKLFF. Written as DNA, the CDR3 is TGTGCCAGCAGCTTGGCGACAGGGCCTAATGAAAAACTGTTTTTT.

The chain links TRBV28 to TRBJ2-1, with D possibly matching TRBD1 (5 bases). The V end lost 5 bases, the J end lost 6 bases, and 17 bases lay between the germline ends. The CDR3 loop spans 15 amino acids. Germline V CDR1 and CDR2: MDHEN, SYDVKM. CDR3 sequence reads: CASSPSRVRSNEQFF. The CDR3, as DNA: TGTGCCAGCAGTCCAAGCAGGGTGAGATCCAATGAGCAGTTCTTC. The complete variable domain, with remaining parts taken from reference TRBV28 and TRBJ2-1, reads DVKVTQSSRYLVKRTGEKVFLECVQDMDHENMFWYRQDPGLGLRLIYFSYDVKMKEKGDIPEGYSVSREKKERFSLILESASTNQTSMYLCASSPSRVRSNEQFFGPGTRLTVL.

The CDR3 region is CASGRQAQETQYF. The CDR3 DNA sequence: TGTGCTAGTGGACGACAGGCCCAAGAGACCCAGTACTTC. The V call is TRBV12-5, the J call TRBJ2-5; D perhaps matches TRBD1 (6 bases). Germline V gives CDR1 LGHNT, CDR2 FRNRAP. CDR3 length: 13 residues. The ends were cut back, 6 bases at V and 1 base at J, with 9 bases in the middle. The variable domain in full, with the rest retrieved from reference TRBV12-5 and TRBJ2-5, is DARVTQTPRHKVTEMGQEVTMRCQPILGHNTVFWYRQTMMQGLELLAYFRNRAPLDDSGMPKDRFSAEMPDATLATLKIQPSEPRDSAVYFCASGRQAQETQYFGPGTRLLVL.

The V gene is TRBV5-5, the J gene TRBJ1-2, with 9 bases matching TRBD1. The germline V gene has CDR1 SGHKS and CDR2 YYEKEE (reference sequence). The CDR3 has 15 residues. With V trimmed by 4 bases and J by 3 bases, 7 bases remained unmatched. DNA for the CDR3: TGTGCCAGCAGCGTAGGGACAGGGCCTTACTATGGCTACACCTTC. It is translated as CASSVGTGPYYGYTF. Full variable domain (rest looked up from reference TRBV5-5 and TRBJ1-2): DAGVTQSPTHLIKTRGQQVTLRCSPISGHKSVSWYQQVLGQGPQFIFQYYEKEERGRGNFPDRFSARQFPNYSSELNVNALLLGDSALYLCASSVGTGPYYGYTFGSGTRLTVV.

The chain couples TRBV5-1 to TRBJ2-1; TRBD2 matches at 11 bases. The length of the CDR3 is 15 residues. In germline, CDR1 is SGHRS, CDR2 YFSETQ. The V and J ends lost 5 bases and 3 bases, in that order; junction bases with no gene match: 4. Here the CDR3 reads CASSGLAGVYNEQFF. The CDR3 DNA sequence: TGCGCCAGCAGTGGACTAGCGGGTGTCTACAATGAGCAGTTCTTC.

The gene calls are TRBV4-1 and TRBJ2-3; TRBD1 might be the D (6 bases). Per germline, CDR1 MGHRA and CDR2 YSYEKL. The CDR3 extends over 15 amino acids. The V end was cut by 4 bases, the J end by 1 base, with 12 bases between. CDR3 in DNA: TGCGCCAGCAGCCCCTTACAGGGCCGCACAGATACGCAGTATTTT. Encoded protein: CASSPLQGRTDTQYF.

The CDR3 DNA follows: TGTGCCAGCAGCCCGGGGGGTTATGGCTACACCTTC. Protein product: CASSPGGYGYTF. The V and J genes are TRBV7-9 and TRBJ1-2; tentative D call: TRBD1 (5 bases). V lost 5 bases to trimming and J lost 5 bases, with 9 bases between them. This CDR3 comprises 12 residues. The germline V gene encodes CDR1 SEHNR and CDR2 FQNEAQ (reference sequence).

This chain uses TRBV10-3 with TRBJ2-3; 7 bases are a match to TRBD2. Losses at the gene ends were 4 bases for V and 2 bases for J; bases not matched to a gene: 9. Germline V gene sequence: CDR1 ENHRY, CDR2 SYGVKD. CDR3 length: 16 residues. The CDR3 DNA sequence: TGTGCCATCAGTGCCGAGCCTAGCGGTATCACAGATACGCAGTATTTT. Its translation is CAISAEPSGITDTQYF.

The sample holds a few counts of this clone. J is TRBJ2-7 and V is TRBV11-1; 8 bases map to TRBD1. The ends lost 5 bases at V and 6 bases at J; junction bases unmatched: 3. The germline CDR1 and CDR2 sequences are SGHAT and FQDESV (reference sequence). The CDR3 loop spans 12 amino acids. The CDR3 loop reads CASSDTGGEQYF. The CDR3 DNA reads TGTGCCAGCAGCGACACAGGGGGCGAGCAGTACTTC.

The chain uses TRBV18 and TRBJ2-1; D possibly corresponds to TRBD2 (5 bases). The CDR3 is made up of 17 amino acids. V was cut by 4 bases and J by 6 bases, with 22 bases left in between. The germline CDR1 and CDR2 sequences are KGHSH and LQKENI. CDR3 in DNA: TGTGCCAGCTCACTCACGAGCTGGGAGCTGTGGGGCAATGAGCAGTTCTTC. It specifies CASSLTSWELWGNEQFF.

This clone was observed a few times. The chain uses TRBV27 and TRBJ2-1; no reliable D call. CDR3 length: 13 residues. Germline V gene data show CDR1 as MNHEY and CDR2 as SMNVEV (reference sequence). Trimming cost V 4 bases and J 7 bases, with 11 bases left between them. CDR3 in DNA: TGTGCCAGCAGTTCCCTCCCTATAAATGAGCAGTTCTTC. The encoded protein is CASSSLPINEQFF.

The J gene is TRBJ1-5, the V gene TRBV30; perhaps TRBD1 as D (6 bases). This CDR3 is 17 amino acids long. Germline CDR1 reads GTSNPN; CDR2 reads SVGIG (reference sequence). V was shortened by 3 bases and J by 0 bases, with 18 bases between the two germline ends. The CDR3 region is CAWSQSSRGYSNQPQHF. CDR3 DNA sequence: TGTGCCTGGAGCCAGTCAAGCAGGGGTTATAGCAATCAGCCCCAGCATTTT.

This chain uses TRBV3-1 (or the pseudogene TRBV3-2) with TRBJ1-1, with a tentative D call TRBD1 (5 bases). V lost 2 bases and J lost 3, with 13 bases in between. The germline V gene has CDR1 LGHDT and CDR2 YNNKEL (reference sequence). The CDR3 extends over 15 amino acids. CDR3 DNA: TGTGCCAGCAGCCAATACGCAGGGCCGGACACTGAAGCTTTCTTT. Amino acid sequence: CASSQYAGPDTEAFF.

This chain uses TRBV11-3 with TRBJ1-1; D gene ambiguous. Trimming took 3 bases from V and 5 from J, leaving 7 bases between them. This CDR3 spans 12 amino acids. Per the germline V gene, CDR1 is SGHNT and CDR2 is YENEEA. CDR3 protein: CASSFRGTEAFF. For the CDR3, the DNA is TGTGCCAGCAGCTTTCGAGGTACTGAAGCTTTCTTT.

The V and J genes are TRBV3-1 (or the pseudogene TRBV3-2) and TRBJ2-5; D possibly corresponds to TRBD2 (6 bases). The ends were cut back, 5 bases at V and 2 bases at J, with 12 bases in the middle. Germline V CDR1 and CDR2: LGHDT, YNNKEL (reference sequence). The CDR3 loop spans 14 amino acids. The CDR3 bases are TGTGCCAGCAGCAAGTGGGGGACTCAAGAGACCCAGTACTTC. This gives the protein CASSKWGTQETQYF.

V usage is TRBV10-3 and J usage is TRBJ1-5; D is ambiguous. V lost 1 base to trimming and J lost 5 bases, with 6 bases between them. Germline CDR1 and CDR2: ENHRY and SYGVKD. The CDR3 sequence is 13 residues long. In DNA form, the CDR3 reads TGTGCCATCAGTGAGTATTCCGATCAGCCCCAGCATTTT. Protein: CAISEYSDQPQHF.

The J gene is TRBJ1-1, the V gene TRBV11-2; tentatively, D is TRBD1 (6 bases). V shed 8 bases and J shed 2 bases, with 21 bases lying between them. CDR3 size: 16 residues. CDR1 and CDR2 (germline): SGHAT, FQNNGV. In DNA form, the CDR3 reads TGTGCCAGCGAAAATGAGGGACATAGTACCAACACTGAAGCTTTCTTT. Translated: CASENEGHSTNTEAFF.

J is TRBJ2-1 and V is TRBV2; D might be TRBD2 (6 bases). The CDR3 has 16 amino acids. CDR1 and CDR2 (germline): SNHLY, FYNNEI. V was shortened by 6 bases and J by 0 bases, with 15 bases between the two germline ends. CDR3 DNA sequence: TGTGCCAGCAGCCGGAGGGAGCGGAGCTCCTACAATGAGCAGTTCTTC. Protein product: CASSRRERSSYNEQFF. The complete variable domain, with remaining parts taken from reference TRBV2 and TRBJ2-1, reads EPEVTQTPSHQVTQMGQEVILRCVPISNHLYFYWYRQILGQKVEFLVSFYNNEISEKSEIFDDQFSVERPDGSNFTLKIRSTKLEDSAMYFCASSRRERSSYNEQFFGPGTRLTVL.

The V call is TRBV27, the J call TRBJ1-2; weak D call: TRBD1 (5 bases). Germline V gene sequence: CDR1 MNHEY, CDR2 SMNVEV (reference sequence). Deletions cut 8 bases from V and 6 bases from J, with 16 bases between. The CDR3 runs to 13 residues. CDR3 in amino acids: CASAMAGRDGYTF. The CDR3 DNA is TGTGCCAGCGCCATGGCAGGGAGGGATGGCTACACCTTC.

This chain connects TRBV15 to TRBJ1-1; D is perhaps TRBD1 (5 bases). V lost 0 bases, J lost 10 bases, and 15 bases lay in between. Germline loops: CDR1 LNHNV, CDR2 YYDKDF (reference sequence). The CDR3 sequence is 14 residues long. In DNA form, the CDR3 reads TGTGCCACCAGCAGAGATCTGGCAGGGCAAGGAGCTTTCTTT. Its protein product is CATSRDLAGQGAFF.

The V call is TRBV9, the J call TRBJ2-5; maybe TRBD1 (5 bases). V lost 3 bases, J lost 1 base, and 7 bases lay in between. This CDR3 spans 13 amino acids. Per germline, CDR1 SGDLS and CDR2 YYNGEE. The CDR3 DNA is TGTGCCAGCAGCGAAGACAGCCAAGAGACCCAGTACTTC. It specifies CASSEDSQETQYF. The entire variable domain, with the rest obtained from reference TRBV9 and TRBJ2-5, is as follows: DSGVTQTPKHLITATGQRVTLRCSPRSGDLSVYWYQQSLDQGLQFLIQYYNGEERAKGNILERFSAQQFPDLHSELNLSSLELGDSALYFCASSEDSQETQYFGPGTRLLVL.